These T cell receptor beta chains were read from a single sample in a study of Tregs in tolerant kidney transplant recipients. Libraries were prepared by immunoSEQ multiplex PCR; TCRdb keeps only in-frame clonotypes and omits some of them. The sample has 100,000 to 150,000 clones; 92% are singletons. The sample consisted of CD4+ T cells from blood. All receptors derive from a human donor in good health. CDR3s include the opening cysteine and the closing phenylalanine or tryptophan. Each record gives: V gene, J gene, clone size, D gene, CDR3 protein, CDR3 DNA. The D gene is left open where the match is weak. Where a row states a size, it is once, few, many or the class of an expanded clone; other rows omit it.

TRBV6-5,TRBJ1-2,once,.,CASSYGWARGYGYTF,TGTGCCAGCAGTTACGGGTGGGCCAGGGGCTATGGCTACACCTTC
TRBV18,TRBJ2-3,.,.,CASSPDVGDTQYF,TGTGCCAGCTCCCCCGACGTTGGGGATACGCAGTATTTT
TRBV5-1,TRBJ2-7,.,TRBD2,CASSLVSGSTGAYEQYF,TGCGCCAGCAGCTTGGTTAGCGGGAGTACGGGGGCCTACGAGCAGTACTTC
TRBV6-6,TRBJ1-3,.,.,CASSDNGRGNTIYF,TGTGCCAGCAGTGATAACGGACGGGGAAACACCATATATTTT
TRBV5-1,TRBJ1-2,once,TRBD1,CASSGWDRGSGYTF,TGCGCCAGCAGCGGCTGGGACAGAGGCTCTGGCTACACCTTC
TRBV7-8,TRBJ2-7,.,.,CASSLFEGYSYEQYF,TGTGCCAGCAGCTTATTTGAGGGATACTCCTACGAGCAGTACTTC
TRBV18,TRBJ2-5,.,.,CASSPSQREETQYF,TGTGCCAGCTCACCAAGCCAGCGAGAAGAGACCCAGTACTTC
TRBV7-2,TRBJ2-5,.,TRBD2,CASSLELAGGYQETQYF,TGTGCCAGCAGCTTAGAACTAGCGGGGGGGTACCAAGAGACCCAGTACTTC
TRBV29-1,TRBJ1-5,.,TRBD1,CSVGTGGDSNQPQHF,TGCAGCGTTGGGACAGGAGGAGATAGCAATCAGCCCCAGCATTTT
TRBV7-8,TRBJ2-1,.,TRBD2,CASSETGTSGGRQFF,TGTGCCAGCAGCGAAACCGGGACTAGCGGGGGTCGGCAGTTCTTC
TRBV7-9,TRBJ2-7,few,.,CASSLVWSYEQYF,TGTGCCAGCAGCTTAGTATGGTCCTACGAGCAGTACTTC
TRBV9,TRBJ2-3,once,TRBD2,CASSVARAAGGLTDTQYF,TGTGCCAGCAGCGTAGCTAGGGCAGCGGGGGGGCTGACAGATACGCAGTATTTT
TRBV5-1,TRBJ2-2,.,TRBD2,CASSAPAGGSGELFF,TGCGCCAGCAGCGCCCCAGCGGGAGGGTCCGGGGAGCTGTTTTTT
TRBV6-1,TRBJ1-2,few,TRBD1,CASSERQGADYGYTF,TGTGCCAGCAGTGAACGGCAGGGGGCGGACTATGGCTACACCTTC
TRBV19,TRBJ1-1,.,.,CASSFPGGGNTEAFF,TGTGCCAGTAGTTTCCCCGGGGGAGGGAACACTGAAGCTTTCTTT
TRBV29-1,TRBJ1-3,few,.,CSVRFGSSGNTIYF,TGCAGCGTCCGTTTCGGGAGCTCTGGAAACACCATATATTTT
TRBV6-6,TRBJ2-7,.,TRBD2,CASSRGGEQYF,TGTGCCAGCAGTCGGGGGGGCGAGCAGTACTTC
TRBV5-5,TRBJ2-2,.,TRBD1,CASSFTWTGVAGELFF,TGTGCCAGCAGCTTTACTTGGACAGGGGTAGCCGGGGAGCTGTTTTTT
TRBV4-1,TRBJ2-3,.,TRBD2,CASSQGLAGGVRRATDTQYF,TGCGCCAGCAGCCAAGGACTAGCGGGAGGAGTGAGGCGAGCAACAGATACGCAGTATTTT
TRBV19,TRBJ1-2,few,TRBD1,CATRTGEPRGYTF,TGTGCCACAAGGACAGGGGAACCCAGAGGCTACACCTTC
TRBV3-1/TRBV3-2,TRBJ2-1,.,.,CASPDVQFF,TGTGCCAGCCCCGACGTGCAGTTCTTC
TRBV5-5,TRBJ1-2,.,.,CASSLEGSSYTF,TGTGCCAGCAGCTTGGAGGGCAGCAGCTACACCTTC
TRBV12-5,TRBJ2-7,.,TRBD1,CASGLGRGREQYF,TGTGCTAGTGGTTTGGGCAGGGGGCGGGAGCAGTACTTC
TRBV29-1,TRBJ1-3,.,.,CSVVTGVSGNTIYF,TGCAGCGTTGTCACGGGAGTTTCTGGAAACACCATATATTTT
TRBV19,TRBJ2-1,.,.,CASSSRLPNEQFF,TGTGCCAGTAGTTCCCGACTACCTAATGAGCAGTTCTTC
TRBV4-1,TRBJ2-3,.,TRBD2,CASSQDEIYGRAPDTQYF,TGCGCCAGCAGCCAAGATGAGATCTACGGGAGGGCGCCAGATACGCAGTATTTT
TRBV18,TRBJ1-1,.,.,CASSLQGYTTEAFF,TGTGCCAGCTCGCTCCAGGGATATACCACTGAAGCTTTCTTT
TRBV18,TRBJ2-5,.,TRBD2,CASSPPVAGGGTQYF,TGTGCCAGCTCACCACCGGTGGCGGGAGGAGGGACCCAGTACTTC
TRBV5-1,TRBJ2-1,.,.,CASSLQGNEQFF,TGCGCCAGCAGCTTGCAAGGCAATGAGCAGTTCTTC
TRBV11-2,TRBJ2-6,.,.,CASSSHIAGANVLTF,TGTGCCAGCAGCTCGCATATCGCTGGGGCCAACGTCCTGACTTTC
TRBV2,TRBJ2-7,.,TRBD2,CASSREREGHEQYF,TGTGCCAGCAGCCGGGAGCGGGAGGGCCACGAGCAGTACTTC
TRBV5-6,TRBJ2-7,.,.,CASGARDSYEQYF,TGTGCCAGCGGCGCGCGGGACAGCTACGAGCAGTACTTC
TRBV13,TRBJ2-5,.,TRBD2,CASRLAGAHETQYF,TGTGCCAGCAGACTAGCGGGAGCCCACGAGACCCAGTACTTC
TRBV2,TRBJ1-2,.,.,CASSLSVTRYTF,TGTGCCAGCAGCCTCTCAGTTACCCGCTACACCTTC
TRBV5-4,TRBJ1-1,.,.,CASSPQDPNTEAFF,TGTGCCAGCAGTCCACAGGATCCGAACACTGAAGCTTTCTTT
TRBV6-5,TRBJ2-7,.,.,CASRRTVYEQYF,TGTGCCAGCAGAAGGACAGTCTACGAGCAGTACTTC
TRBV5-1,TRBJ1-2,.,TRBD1,CASSLGTGAVYGYTF,TGCGCCAGCAGCTTGGGGACAGGGGCGGTCTATGGCTACACCTTC
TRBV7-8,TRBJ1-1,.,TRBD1,CASSLATYTGGYTEAFF,TGTGCCAGCAGCTTAGCTACTTATACAGGGGGATACACTGAAGCTTTCTTT
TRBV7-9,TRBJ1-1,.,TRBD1,CASSTGTANTEAFF,TGTGCCAGCAGCACCGGGACAGCGAACACTGAAGCTTTCTTT
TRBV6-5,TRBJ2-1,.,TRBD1,CASSSSGTVSNEQFF,TGTGCCAGCAGTTCCTCCGGGACAGTCTCGAATGAGCAGTTCTTC
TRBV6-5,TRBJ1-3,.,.,CASSQGGGNTIYF,TGTGCCAGCAGCCAAGGGGGGGGAAACACCATATATTTT
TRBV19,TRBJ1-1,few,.,CASSMRQPNTEAFF,TGTGCCAGTAGTATGAGGCAGCCGAACACTGAAGCTTTCTTT
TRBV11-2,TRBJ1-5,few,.,CASSLDRGGANQPQHF,TGTGCCAGCAGCTTAGATCGTGGTGGAGCGAATCAGCCCCAGCATTTT
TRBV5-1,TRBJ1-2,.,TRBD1,CASSFGQGYNYGYTF,TGCGCCAGCAGCTTCGGACAGGGGTACAACTATGGCTACACCTTC
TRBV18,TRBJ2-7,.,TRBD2,CASSPGLAGREQYF,TGTGCCAGCTCACCAGGCCTAGCGGGAAGGGAGCAGTACTTC
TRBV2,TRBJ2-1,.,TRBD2,CASRTGLAGYNNEQFF,TGTGCCAGCAGAACTGGACTAGCGGGCTACAACAATGAGCAGTTCTTC
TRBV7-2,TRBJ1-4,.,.,CASSYHKNGELFF,TGTGCCAGCAGCTACCACAAGAATGGGGAACTGTTTTTT
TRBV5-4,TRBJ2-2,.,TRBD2,CASSLGGLAGGIPGELFF,TGTGCCAGCAGCTTGGGGGGACTAGCGGGAGGGATTCCCGGGGAGCTGTTTTTT